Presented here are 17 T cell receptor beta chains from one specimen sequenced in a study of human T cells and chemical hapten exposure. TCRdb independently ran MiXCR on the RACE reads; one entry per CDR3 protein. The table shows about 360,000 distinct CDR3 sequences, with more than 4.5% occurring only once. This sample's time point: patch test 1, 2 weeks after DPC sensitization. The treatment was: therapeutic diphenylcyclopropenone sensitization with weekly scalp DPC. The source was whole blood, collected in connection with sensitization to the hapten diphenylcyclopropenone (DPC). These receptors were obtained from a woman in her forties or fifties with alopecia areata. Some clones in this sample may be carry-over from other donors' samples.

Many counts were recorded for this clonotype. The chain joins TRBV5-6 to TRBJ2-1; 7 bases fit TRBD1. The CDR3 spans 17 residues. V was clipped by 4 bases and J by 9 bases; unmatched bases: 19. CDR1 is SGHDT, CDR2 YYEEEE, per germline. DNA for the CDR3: TGTGCCAGCAGCCGCTTGGACAGGAGCCAGCACGAGAGTGAGCAGTTCTTC. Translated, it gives CASSRLDRSQHESEQFF.

CDR3 in DNA: TGTGCCAGCAGCTTACGAATGTCCCTAGCGGGGTCCACCCGGAAGGAGACCCAGTACTTC. This codes for CASSLRMSLAGSTRKETQYF. V gene TRBV7-2 combines with J gene TRBJ2-5; 9 bases are a match to TRBD2. Germline CDR1 is SGHTA and CDR2 is FQGNSA. The CDR3 runs 20 residues. J gave up 5 bases and V 2 bases, and 21 bases lay outside the gene matches.

CDR3 nucleotides: TGTGCCAGCAGATTAACCGGGACGGCCCCCGGCTACACCTTC. Translated: CASRLTGTAPGYTF. The chain recombines TRBV5-4 with TRBJ1-2; D is perhaps TRBD1 (5 bases). V lost 5 bases and J lost 8, with 19 bases in between. This CDR3 has 14 residues. Germline V gene sequence: CDR1 SGHNT, CDR2 YYREEE (reference sequence).

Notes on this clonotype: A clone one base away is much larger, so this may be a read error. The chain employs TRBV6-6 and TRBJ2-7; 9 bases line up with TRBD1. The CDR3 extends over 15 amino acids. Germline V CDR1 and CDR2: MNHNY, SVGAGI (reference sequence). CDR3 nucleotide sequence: TGTGCCAGCAGTTACACGGACAGGGGAATATACGAGCACTACTTC. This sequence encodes CASSYTDRGIYEHYF.

The CDR3: CASSLRDGAYEQYF. DNA for the CDR3: TGCGCCAGCAGCCTCCGGGACGGGGCCTACGAGCAGTACTTC. The chain links TRBV4-1 to TRBJ2-7; D is possibly TRBD1 or TRBD2 (5 bases each). The CDR3 length is 14 residues. The germline gives CDR1 MGHRA, CDR2 YSYEKL. V dropped 4 bases and J dropped 2 bases, with 12 bases sitting between them.

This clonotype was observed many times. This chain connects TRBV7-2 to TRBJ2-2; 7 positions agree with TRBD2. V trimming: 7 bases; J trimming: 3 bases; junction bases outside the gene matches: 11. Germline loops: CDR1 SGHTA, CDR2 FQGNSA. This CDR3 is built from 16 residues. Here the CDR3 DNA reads TGTGCCAGCACCCCGACCGGGGGGTCTTACACCGGGGAGCTGTTTTTT. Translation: CASTPTGGSYTGELFF.

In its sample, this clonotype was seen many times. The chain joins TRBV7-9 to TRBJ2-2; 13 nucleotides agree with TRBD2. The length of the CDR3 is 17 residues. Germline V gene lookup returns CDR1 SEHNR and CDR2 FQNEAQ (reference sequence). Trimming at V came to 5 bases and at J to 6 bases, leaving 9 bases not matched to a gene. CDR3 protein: CASSLGLAGEVAGELFF. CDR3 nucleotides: TGTGCCAGCAGCCTCGGACTAGCGGGAGAGGTGGCCGGGGAGCTGTTTTTT.

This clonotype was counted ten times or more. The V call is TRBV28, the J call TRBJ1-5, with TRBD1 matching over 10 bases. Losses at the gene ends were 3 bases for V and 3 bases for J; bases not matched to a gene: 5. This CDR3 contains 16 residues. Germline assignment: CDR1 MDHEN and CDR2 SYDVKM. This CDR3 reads CASSFPGQGFNQPQHF. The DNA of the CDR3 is TGTGCCAGCAGTTTCCCGGGACAGGGGTTCAATCAGCCCCAGCATTTT.

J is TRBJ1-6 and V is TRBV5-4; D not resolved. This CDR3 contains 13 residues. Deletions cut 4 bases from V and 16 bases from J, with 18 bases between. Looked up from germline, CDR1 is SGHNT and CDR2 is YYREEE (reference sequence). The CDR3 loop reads CASSPLPQASLHF. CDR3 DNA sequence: TGTGCCAGCAGCCCCCTCCCCCAGGCGTCGCTCCACTTT.

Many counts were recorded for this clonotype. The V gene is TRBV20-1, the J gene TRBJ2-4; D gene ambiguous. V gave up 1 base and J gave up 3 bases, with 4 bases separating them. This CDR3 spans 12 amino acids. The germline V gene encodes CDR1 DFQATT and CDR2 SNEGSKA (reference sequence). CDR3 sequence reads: CSARVDKNIQYF. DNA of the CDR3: TGCAGTGCTAGAGTGGACAAAAACATTCAGTACTTC.

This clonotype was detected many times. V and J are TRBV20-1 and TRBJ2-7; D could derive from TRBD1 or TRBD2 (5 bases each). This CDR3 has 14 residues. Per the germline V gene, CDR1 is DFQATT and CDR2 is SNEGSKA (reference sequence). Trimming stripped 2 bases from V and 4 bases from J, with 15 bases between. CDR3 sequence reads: CSARPRGTGYEQYF. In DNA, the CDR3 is TGCAGTGCTAGACCGCGAGGGACCGGGTACGAGCAGTACTTC.

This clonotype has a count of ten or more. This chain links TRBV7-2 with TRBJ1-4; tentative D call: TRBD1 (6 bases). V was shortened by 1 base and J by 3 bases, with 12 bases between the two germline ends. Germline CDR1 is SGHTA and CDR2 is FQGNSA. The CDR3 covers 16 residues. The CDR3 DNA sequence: TGTGCCAGCAGCTTAGACAGGGAGGTGGCTAATGAAAAACTGTTTTTT. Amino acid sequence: CASSLDREVANEKLFF.

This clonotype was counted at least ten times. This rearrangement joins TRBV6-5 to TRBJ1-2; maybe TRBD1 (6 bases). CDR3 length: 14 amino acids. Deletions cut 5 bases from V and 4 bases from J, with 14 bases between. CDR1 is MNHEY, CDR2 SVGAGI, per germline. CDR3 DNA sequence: TGTGCCAGCAGTCTCCGGGGGGCAAGCTATGGCTACACCTTC. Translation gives CASSLRGASYGYTF.

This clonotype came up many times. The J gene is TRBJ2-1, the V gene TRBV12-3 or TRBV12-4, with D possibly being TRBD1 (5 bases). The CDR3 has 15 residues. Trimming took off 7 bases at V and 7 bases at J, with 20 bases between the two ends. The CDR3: CASIGAAPLSNEQFF. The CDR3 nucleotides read TGTGCCAGCATAGGGGCTGCGCCTTTGTCGAATGAGCAGTTCTTC.

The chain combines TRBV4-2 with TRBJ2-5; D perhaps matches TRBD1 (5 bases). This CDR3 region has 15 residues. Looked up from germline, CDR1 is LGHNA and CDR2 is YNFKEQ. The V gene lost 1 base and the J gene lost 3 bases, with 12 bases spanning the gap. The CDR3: CASSQVWQGEETQYF. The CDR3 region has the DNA TGTGCCAGCAGCCAAGTCTGGCAGGGCGAAGAGACCCAGTACTTC.

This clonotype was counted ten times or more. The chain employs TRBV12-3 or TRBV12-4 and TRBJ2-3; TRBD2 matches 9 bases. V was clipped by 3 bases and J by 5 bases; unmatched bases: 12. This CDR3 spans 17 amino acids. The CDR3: CASSFGSSGISGDTQYF. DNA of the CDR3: TGTGCCAGCAGTTTCGGTTCTAGCGGGATTTCTGGAGATACGCAGTATTTT.

CDR3 sequence (DNA): TGTGCCAGTAGTAGTACCGGGACCACGGGGCGAAGCAATCAGCCCCAGCATTTT. Its protein product is CASSSTGTTGRSNQPQHF. The rearrangement uses TRBV19 and TRBJ1-5, with D tentatively TRBD1 (5 bases). Per the germline V gene, CDR1 is LNHDA and CDR2 is SQIVND (reference sequence). The CDR3 is made up of 18 amino acids. V was pared by 4 bases and J by 1 base, with 20 bases between.